One sample yielded the 6 T cell receptor beta chains listed below, sequenced in a study of EBV T-cell therapy then PD-1 blockade in nasopharyngeal carcinoma. The treatment: AdE1-LMPpoly-expanded autologous EBV-specific T-cell therapy followed by anti-PD-1 nivolumab. The antigens these receptors bind are not known. Sequencing was performed with immunoSEQ multiplex PCR; in TCRdb, only in-frame clones are kept and a portion is missing. The sample has 15,000 to 20,000 clones; roughly 83% are singletons. The source material was CD8+ T cells from blood, sampled at day 0 from a patient whose treatment included autologous EBV-specific T cells and nivolumab. These receptor sequences come from a man aged 40-49 years with nasopharyngeal carcinoma.

This clone was seen only once. This chain uses TRBV6-5 with TRBJ1-2; D is possibly TRBD1 (5 bases). The CDR3 contains 13 residues. Trimming took 10 bases from V and 3 from J, leaving 15 bases between them. Germline V lookup: CDR1 MNHEY, CDR2 SVGAGI. The CDR3 region has the DNA TGTGCCACAATGGGGGGTCCCGACTATGGCTACACCTTC. This translates into CATMGGPDYGYTF.

The chain recombines TRBV2 with TRBJ1-6, with 9 bases matching TRBD1. Germline CDR1 reads SNHLY; CDR2 reads FYNNEI. There are 15 residues in the CDR3. Unmatched junction bases numbered 5, after V lost 3 bases and J lost 8 bases. CDR3 protein: CASSDVQGADSPLHF. The CDR3 coding sequence is TGTGCCAGCAGTGACGTACAGGGGGCGGATTCACCCCTCCACTTT.

This chain joins TRBV6-5 and TRBJ1-2; 8 bases map to TRBD1. This CDR3 contains 13 residues. Unmatched junction bases numbered 4, after V lost 7 bases and J lost 3 bases. Germline CDR1 and CDR2: MNHEY and SVGAGI. CDR3 sequence: CASNQQGDYGYTF. CDR3 coding DNA: TGTGCCAGCAATCAACAGGGGGACTATGGCTACACCTTC.

This chain connects TRBV2 to TRBJ2-1; tentative D call: TRBD2 (7 bases). CDR1 SNHLY and CDR2 FYNNEI come from the germline V gene. Trimming pared 4 bases from V and 11 bases from J, leaving 15 bases between. The CDR3 has 13 residues. As DNA, the CDR3 is TGTGCCAGCAGTGCCGGGGGGCGCGGGAAGCAGTTCTTC. Amino acids: CASSAGGRGKQFF.

The gene calls are TRBV3-1 (or the pseudogene TRBV3-2) and TRBJ2-5, with TRBD1 identical over 12 bases. The CDR3 length is 15 residues. V shed 3 bases, J shed 5 bases, and the junction held 4 bases outside the gene matches. Per germline, CDR1 LGHDT and CDR2 YNNKEL (reference sequence). CDR3 in amino acids: CASSQGQGAWETQYF. CDR3 coding DNA: TGTGCCAGCAGCCAGGGACAGGGGGCGTGGGAGACCCAGTACTTC.

This clone is deemed medium-sized (0.01 to 0.1%). The V and J genes are TRBV27 and TRBJ1-2, with D unresolved. The CDR3 is 17 amino acids. Germline V gene lookup returns CDR1 MNHEY and CDR2 SMNVEV (reference sequence). Deletions cut 5 bases from V and 6 bases from J, with 25 bases between. The DNA for the CDR3 is TGTGCCAGCAGTACCTCCGTGATGGAGGGTGGAAGGAATGGCTACACCTTC. Residues: CASSTSVMEGGRNGYTF.